These T cell receptor beta chains were read from a single sample in a study of metastatic and nonmetastatic thyroid tumors. MiXCR re-clonotyped the PCR reads for TCRdb. The sample contains roughly 83,000 clones, about 15% of which appear only once. Source material: blood. The receptors come from a female donor with papillary thyroid cancer or a benign thyroid nodule (not recorded which). Some clones in this sample may be carry-over from other donors' samples. Each CDR3 is given without its conserved first and last residue. Fields, in order: V gene, J gene, CDR3 protein.

TRBV11-2	TRBJ2-1	ASSLGQGRGSYNEQF
TRBV7-3	TRBJ2-3	ASSDPFGTSGGAFNTQY
TRBV7-9	TRBJ1-6	ASSLGYREVGSPLH
TRBV7-2	TRBJ2-7	ASSSLDGYEQY
TRBV20-1	TRBJ2-1	SAPGQNSYNEQF
TRBV20-1	TRBJ1-4	SALRATNEKLF
TRBV12-3/TRBV12-4	TRBJ1-2	ASSFWYSGLYGYT
TRBV14	TRBJ2-2	ASSQVLNTGELF
TRBV10-1	TRBJ2-5	ASLCTADRETQY
TRBV9	TRBJ1-5	ASSPAGAGSNQPQH
TRBV19	TRBJ2-5	ASRTRGPGHQETQY
TRBV4-1	TRBJ2-5	ASSHPSGGVEETQY
TRBV10-2	TRBJ1-3	ASSEVPVNTIY
TRBV5-1	TRBJ1-1	ASSLACGGGGWSEAF
TRBV3-1	TRBJ2-7	ASSPATGGGDEQY
TRBV20-1	TRBJ1-1	SARLNRGTEAF
TRBV9	TRBJ2-3	ASSAERGGADTQY
TRBV7-9	TRBJ2-5	ASSSPLRAGETQY
TRBV4-2	TRBJ2-5	ASSQGHRGETQY
TRBV6-1	TRBJ1-5	ASSEGVGSRNQPQH
TRBV2	TRBJ2-2	ASSADSVNTGELF
TRBV7-2	TRBJ1-6	ASSSSVNSPLH
TRBV6-6	TRBJ2-7	ASSYSPGGDEQY
TRBV20-1	TRBJ2-3	SASSTSGSTDTQY
TRBV10-3	TRBJ1-6	AIRETGVASPLH
TRBV27	TRBJ2-7	ASSLSGQGALSYEHY
TRBV5-1	TRBJ1-3	ASSLWGTGNTIY
TRBV12-3/TRBV12-4	TRBJ1-5	TSRQLYSNQPQH
TRBV3-1	TRBJ1-1	ASSQSLNRGEAF
TRBV5-4	TRBJ2-3	ASSPSGGTQY
TRBV20-1	TRBJ1-1	SARRLETEPNTEAF
TRBV9	TRBJ2-3	ASSVLTGGVPDTQY